Listed below are T cell receptor beta chains from one sample, sequenced in a study of cytomegalovirus exposure and HLA in healthy donors. Produced via immunoSEQ multiplex PCR; TCRdb's table is partial and in-frame only. This sample lists just under 90,000 clones; its ten largest clones have about 5.9%. Sequencing was performed on PBMCs. These receptors originate from a girl aged 5-17 years in good health and CMV-seropositive. Each CDR3 is given with its conserved first and last residue. Fields, in order: V gene, CDR3 protein.

V gene: TRBV11-2
CDR3 protein: CASSGERTAYEQYF

V gene: TRBV6-5
CDR3 protein: CASRGTGGAGGYTF

V gene: TRBV5-1
CDR3 protein: CASSRGGYTGELFF

V gene: TRBV4-2
CDR3 protein: CASSQGDRANYEQYF

V gene: TRBV9
CDR3 protein: CASSVFRYEQYF

V gene: TRBV5-4
CDR3 protein: CASSLRGTHEQYF

V gene: TRBV9
CDR3 protein: CASSVGTGPYEQYF

V gene: TRBV6-5
CDR3 protein: CASSYRRGDGYTF

V gene: TRBV11-2
CDR3 protein: CASSSTDMRHGYTF

V gene: TRBV5-1
CDR3 protein: CASSGSGGQETQYF

V gene: TRBV6-6
CDR3 protein: CASRHSGTEAFF

V gene: TRBV7-3
CDR3 protein: CASSQTNRNTEAFF

V gene: TRBV5-1
CDR3 protein: CASSPEEGSQPQHF

V gene: TRBV7-6
CDR3 protein: CASSLVGAGTDMNTEAFF

V gene: TRBV9
CDR3 protein: CASSPGTRGTGELFF

V gene: TRBV7-9
CDR3 protein: CASSFPGASAGETQYF

V gene: TRBV15
CDR3 protein: CATSRDRDGGETQYF

V gene: TRBV28
CDR3 protein: CASSWRWGQGNYGYTF

V gene: TRBV9
CDR3 protein: CASSVRGHSNEKLFF

V gene: TRBV19
CDR3 protein: CASSTGTIKETQYF

V gene: TRBV14
CDR3 protein: CASSHLTGTGSLTAFF

V gene: TRBV6-5
CDR3 protein: CASSYLRDRSTEAFF

V gene: TRBV18
CDR3 protein: CASSPPLGDTEAFF

V gene: TRBV5-4
CDR3 protein: CASSPTGGQETQYF

V gene: TRBV27
CDR3 protein: CASSTLGTEAFF

V gene: TRBV15
CDR3 protein: CATSNPGGAGETQYF

V gene: TRBV6-5
CDR3 protein: CASSYSRGGGPDTQYF

V gene: TRBV6-1
CDR3 protein: CASSGTGRTISSGANVLTF

V gene: TRBV10-2
CDR3 protein: CASSESAGVNYGYTF

V gene: TRBV4-1
CDR3 protein: CASSQGIPGRGYNEQFF

V gene: TRBV9
CDR3 protein: CASSVEGSPGNTIYF

V gene: TRBV15
CDR3 protein: CATSIDRSSAGELFF

V gene: TRBV5-4
CDR3 protein: CASSLPGEKLFF

V gene: TRBV19
CDR3 protein: CASSIAQGVYEQYF

V gene: TRBV29-1
CDR3 protein: CSVLPYLGGTTDTQYF

V gene: TRBV4-1
CDR3 protein: CASSAARAVTEAFF

V gene: TRBV7-9
CDR3 protein: CASSGATPRAFF

V gene: TRBV29-1
CDR3 protein: CSVRPYAGGSSTDKQYF

V gene: TRBV2
CDR3 protein: CASSVPGQRTGELFF

V gene: TRBV5-1
CDR3 protein: CASSLQGYEQYF

V gene: TRBV6-1
CDR3 protein: CASTKTGGAEAFF

V gene: TRBV2
CDR3 protein: CASIPTGGAGGLANYGYTF

V gene: TRBV27
CDR3 protein: CASNPDYSLNQPQHF

V gene: TRBV2
CDR3 protein: CASRWGLAGRSSYNEQFF

V gene: TRBV6-5
CDR3 protein: CATWGDRDEQYF

V gene: TRBV2
CDR3 protein: CASSEAGGLGNEQFF